Given below is one TCR beta chain in context. The antigen is undetermined. Using immunoSEQ multiplex PCR, the repertoire was profiled, and TCRdb retains in-frame clones only, with some absent. Of more than 65,000 clones listed, around nine tenths are singletons. This sample stems from a study of OX40 agonist ivuxolimab in advanced cancers. Study-wide results and limits: Expanded clones belonging to CD8+ T cells outnumbered, on average, those of CD4+.

CDR1 SGHRS and CDR2 YFSETQ come from the germline V gene. With V trimmed by 4 bases and J by 2 bases, 4 bases remained unmatched. The CDR3 is 15 amino acids. The material was CD4+ or CD8+ T cells sorted from blood, obtained in a trial of the OX40 agonist ivuxolimab. This receptor was obtained from an adult with an advanced solid tumor such as melanoma, head and neck, liver or kidney cancer. The genes are TRBV5-1 and TRBJ2-5; 11 nucleotides match TRBD2. The CDR3 bases are TGCGCCAGCAGCCCACTAGCGGGGGTACAAGAGACCCAGTACTTC. Translating it yields CASSPLAGVQETQYF.